These T cell receptor beta chains were read from a single sample in a study of beta chain features in type 1 diabetes. Assay: immunoSEQ multiplex PCR; the TCRdb copy retains only in-frame clones and omits some. Here the sample spans 300,000 to 400,000 clones, around 10% being singletons. The sequenced material came from central memory CD4+ T cells from blood. Receptors were obtained from a man aged 30 to 45 with type 1 diabetes. CDR3s include the opening cysteine and the closing phenylalanine or tryptophan. The D gene is left open where the match is weak. Not every row has a clone size; where given, it reads once, few, many or a size class.

>few|TRBJ2-5|TRBD1|TRBV30
CAWSGWTGQETQYF
TGTGCCTGGAGTGGCTGGACAGGTCAAGAGACCCAGTACTTC
>NA|TRBJ2-7|TRBD2|TRBV27
CASSGVAGAQFYEQYF
TGTGCCAGCAGTGGAGTGGCGGGAGCCCAGTTCTACGAGCAGTACTTC
>NA|TRBJ2-5|NA|TRBV5-1
CASSPGQTQETQYF
TGCGCCAGCAGTCCAGGACAGACCCAAGAGACCCAGTACTTC
>many|TRBJ2-7|TRBD2|TRBV28
CASLGLAGAGQYF
TGTGCCAGCCTGGGACTAGCGGGAGCGGGGCAGTACTTC
>few|TRBJ1-5|NA|TRBV2
CASSEGAYSNQPQHF
TGTGCCAGCAGTGAAGGGGCTTATAGCAATCAGCCCCAGCATTTT
>few|TRBJ2-1|TRBD2|TRBV19
CASSTFLGTSANEQFF
TGTGCCAGTAGTACGTTCCTCGGGACTAGCGCCAATGAGCAGTTCTTC
>NA|TRBJ2-5|NA|TRBV9
CASSVGVKGQETQYF
TGTGCCAGCAGCGTAGGGGTGAAGGGGCAAGAGACCCAGTACTTC
>few|TRBJ2-3|NA|TRBV4-3
CASSLQSLPTDTQYF
TGCGCCAGCAGCCTTCAATCTCTCCCCACAGATACGCAGTATTTT
>NA|TRBJ1-1|TRBD1|TRBV18
CASSPQRDSEAFF
TGTGCCAGCTCACCACAAAGGGACAGTGAAGCTTTCTTT
>NA|TRBJ2-7|NA|TRBV14
CASSQDIFGFEQYF
TGTGCCAGCAGCCAAGATATCTTCGGGTTCGAGCAGTACTTC
>few|TRBJ2-5|NA|TRBV5-1
CASSFYGTQETQYF
TGCGCCAGCAGCTTTTACGGGACACAAGAGACCCAGTACTTC
>many|TRBJ2-1|TRBD1|TRBV7-9
CASSLAGQRERQVF
TGTGCCAGCAGCTTAGCGGGACAGAGAGAGCGACAGGTCTTC
>NA|TRBJ1-2|TRBD1|TRBV5-5
CASTGQANYGYTF
TGTGCCAGCACAGGACAGGCTAACTATGGCTACACCTTC
>NA|TRBJ1-1|NA|TRBV6-6
CASSVWGTGTEAFF
TGTGCCAGTTCCGTATGGGGAACCGGCACTGAAGCTTTCTTT
>few|TRBJ2-2|NA|TRBV6-6
CASRTQGSGGELFF
TGTGCCAGCAGGACCCAGGGGTCGGGCGGGGAGCTGTTTTTT
>NA|TRBJ1-2|TRBD1|TRBV10-3
CAISGTGTYGYTF
TGTGCCATCAGTGGGACAGGAACCTATGGCTACACCTTC
>NA|TRBJ2-5|NA|TRBV11-1
CASSLGVQETQYF
TGTGCCAGCAGCTTAGGGGTACAAGAGACCCAGTACTTC
>many|TRBJ1-3|NA|TRBV7-2
CASSLYRGDGNTIYF
TGTGCCAGCAGCTTATATAGGGGCGATGGAAACACCATATATTTT
>NA|TRBJ2-3|NA|TRBV28
CASSSSGDGTDTQYF
TGTGCCAGCAGCTCCTCCGGTGATGGCACAGATACGCAGTATTTT
>many|TRBJ2-1|TRBD2|TRBV29-1
CSVGGLARLHSYNEQFF
TGCAGCGTTGGGGGACTAGCGCGTCTTCACTCCTACAATGAGCAGTTCTTC
>many|TRBJ2-2|TRBD1|TRBV7-9
CANPGQGKAGELFF
TGTGCCAACCCGGGACAGGGGAAGGCCGGGGAGCTGTTTTTT
>NA|TRBJ2-1|NA|TRBV5-1
CASSLTVAVVSYNEQFF
TGCGCCAGCAGCTTGACGGTAGCGGTCGTATCCTACAATGAGCAGTTCTTC
>few|TRBJ2-2|NA|TRBV4-3
CASSHQWNTGELFF
TGCGCCAGCAGCCACCAGTGGAACACCGGGGAGCTGTTTTTT
>NA|TRBJ1-2|TRBD1|TRBV27
CASSSDRTGYTF
TGTGCCAGCAGTTCGGACAGGACTGGCTACACCTTC
>NA|TRBJ2-1|NA|TRBV6-1
CATAVGGSVGNEQFF
TGTGCCACGGCCGTTGGGGGGAGTGTGGGCAATGAGCAGTTCTTC
>few|TRBJ1-2|NA|TRBV7-2
CASTPRAAYGYTF
TGTGCCAGCACCCCCAGGGCAGCCTATGGCTACACCTTC
>NA|TRBJ2-7|NA|TRBV7-2
CASSLGGGPYEQYF
TGTGCCAGCAGCTTGGGCGGTGGGCCCTACGAGCAGTACTTC
>few|TRBJ2-1|NA|TRBV6-1
CASRRTPNNNEQFF
TGTGCCAGCAGACGAACTCCTAACAACAATGAGCAGTTCTTC
>NA|TRBJ2-2|NA|TRBV5-1
CASSLRGTNTGELFF
TGCGCCAGCAGCTTACGGGGTACGAACACCGGGGAGCTGTTTTTT
>NA|TRBJ2-1|TRBD2|TRBV7-9
CASSLAGLAGDEQFF
TGTGCCAGCAGCTTAGCGGGACTAGCGGGAGATGAGCAGTTCTTC
>few|TRBJ1-1|NA|TRBV11-2
CASSAGDVRGTEAFF
TGTGCCAGCAGCGCCGGGGACGTCAGGGGCACTGAAGCTTTCTTT
>NA|TRBJ2-1|TRBD1|TRBV28
CASSGTSGTGGSSSYNEQFF
TGTGCCAGCAGTGGGACGTCCGGGACAGGGGGCTCAAGCTCCTACAATGAGCAGTTCTTC
>NA|TRBJ1-4|TRBD1|TRBV7-9
CASSLLTGAGEKLFF
TGTGCCAGCAGCTTACTTACAGGGGCGGGTGAAAAACTGTTTTTT
>few|TRBJ1-3|NA|TRBV27
CASGLTGNTIYF
TGTGCCAGCGGGCTTACTGGAAACACCATATATTTT
>many|TRBJ1-1|NA|TRBV23-1
CASSQGAFF
TGCGCCAGCAGTCAAGGAGCTTTCTTT
>many|TRBJ1-1|NA|TRBV18
CASSPQGDTEAFF
TGTGCCAGCTCACCACAGGGGGACACTGAAGCTTTCTTT
>NA|TRBJ1-1|NA|TRBV5-1
CASSLRAQKNTEAFF
TGCGCCAGCAGCTTGAGGGCACAGAAGAACACTGAAGCTTTCTTT
>NA|TRBJ2-5|TRBD1|TRBV5-4
CASGTRPDRGETQYF
TGTGCCAGCGGAACTCGTCCGGACAGGGGAGAGACCCAGTACTTC
>few|TRBJ1-2|TRBD1|TRBV28
CASSLGDRVDGYTF
TGTGCCAGCAGTTTAGGGGACAGGGTTGACGGCTACACCTTC
>NA|TRBJ1-1|NA|TRBV11-2
CASSQVPRASTEAFF
TGCGCCAGCAGCCAAGTCCCCAGGGCAAGCACTGAAGCTTTCTTT
>few|TRBJ2-7|NA|TRBV6-6
CASVSSGQGRHEQYF
TGTGCCAGTGTGTCCTCGGGGCAGGGACGTCACGAGCAGTACTTC
>few|TRBJ2-7|NA|TRBV9
CASSGGTPSAYEQYF
TGTGCCAGCAGCGGCGGGACTCCGTCGGCCTACGAGCAGTACTTC
>NA|TRBJ1-1|NA|TRBV10-3
CAIRTQAGRTEAFF
TGTGCCATCAGAACACAGGCCGGTCGGACTGAAGCTTTCTTT
>NA|TRBJ2-2|TRBD1|TRBV18
CASSPPGGLNTGELFF
TGTGCCAGCTCACCACCAGGGGGCCTCAACACCGGGGAGCTGTTTTTT
>few|TRBJ2-7|NA|TRBV4-1
CASSQEGGGWSTYEQYF
TGCGCCAGCAGCCAAGAAGGAGGGGGATGGTCGACCTACGAGCAGTACTTC
>few|TRBJ2-7|TRBD1|TRBV5-1
CASSPTGTGDYEQYF
TGCGCCAGCAGCCCAACCGGGACAGGGGATTACGAGCAGTACTTC
>NA|TRBJ2-2|NA|TRBV11-2
CASRPPNTGELFF
TGTGCCAGCAGGCCCCCCAACACCGGGGAGCTGTTTTTT
>few|TRBJ2-2|NA|TRBV6-6
CASSYRGQANTGELFF
TGTGCCAGCAGTTACAGAGGACAAGCGAACACCGGGGAGCTGTTTTTT
>few|TRBJ2-3|NA|TRBV7-2
CASSSRVGPDTQYF
TGTGCCAGCAGCTCTCGAGTGGGGCCAGATACGCAGTATTTT
>NA|TRBJ2-7|TRBD2|TRBV7-3
CASSRDLAVTYEQYF
TGTGCCAGCAGCCGAGATCTAGCGGTTACCTACGAGCAGTACTTC
>few|TRBJ2-7|NA|TRBV19
CASSQAEGSYEQYF
TGTGCCAGTAGTCAGGCGGAGGGGTCCTACGAGCAGTACTTC
>few|TRBJ1-1|NA|TRBV28
CASSGGLADTEAFF
TGTGCCAGCAGTGGGGGACTGGCGGACACTGAAGCTTTCTTT
>NA|TRBJ2-7|NA|TRBV18
CASSLGTLSPYEQYF
TGTGCCAGCTCACTGGGGACACTCTCCCCCTACGAGCAGTACTTC
>NA|TRBJ2-5|NA|TRBV7-3
CASSLAQQAKYF
TGTGCCAGCAGCTTAGCTCAGCAGGCTAAGTACTTC
>NA|TRBJ2-5|TRBD1|TRBV7-3
CASSTGQAKTQYF
TGTGCCAGCAGCACGGGACAGGCCAAGACCCAGTACTTC
>NA|TRBJ1-4|NA|TRBV18
CASSRGEDEKLFF
TGTGCCAGCTCCCGCGGTGAGGATGAAAAACTGTTTTTT
>many|TRBJ2-5|NA|TRBV28
CASSSRETQYF
TGTGCCAGCAGTTCCAGAGAGACCCAGTACTTC
>few|TRBJ1-5|NA|TRBV29-1
CSVAASRNQPQHF
TGCAGCGTCGCCGCCAGTCGCAATCAGCCCCAGCATTTT
>NA|TRBJ1-5|NA|TRBV4-1
CASSQDFSGVSSGAQHF
TGCGCCAGCAGCCAAGATTTCTCGGGGGTAAGTTCGGGAGCCCAGCATTTT